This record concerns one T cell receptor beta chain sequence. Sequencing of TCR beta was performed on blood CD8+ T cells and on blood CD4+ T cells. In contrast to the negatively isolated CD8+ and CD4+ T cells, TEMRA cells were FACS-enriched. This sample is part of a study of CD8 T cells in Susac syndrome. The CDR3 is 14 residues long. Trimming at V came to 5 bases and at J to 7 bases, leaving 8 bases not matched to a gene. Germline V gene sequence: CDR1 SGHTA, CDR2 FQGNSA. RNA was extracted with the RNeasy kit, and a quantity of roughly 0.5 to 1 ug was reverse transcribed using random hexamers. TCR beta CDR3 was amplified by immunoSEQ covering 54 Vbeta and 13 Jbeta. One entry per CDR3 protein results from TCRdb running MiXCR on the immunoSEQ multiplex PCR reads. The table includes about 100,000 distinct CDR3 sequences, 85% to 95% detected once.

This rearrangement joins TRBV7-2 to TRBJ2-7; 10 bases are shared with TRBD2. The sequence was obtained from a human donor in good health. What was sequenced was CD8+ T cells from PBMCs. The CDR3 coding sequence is TGTGCCAGCAGCCTAAGCGGGGGGGCAGAAGAGCAGTACTTC. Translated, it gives CASSLSGGAEEQYF.